This T cell receptor beta chain was sequenced during a study of CD8+ T cells in alopecia areata. Following extraction, RNA underwent reverse transcription to cDNA, which served as the sequencing template. Assay: immunoSEQ multiplex PCR; the TCRdb copy retains only in-frame clones and omits some. The sample yields some 200,000 clones, about three fifths seen once. Trimming cost V 0 bases and J 8 bases, with 11 bases left between them. The CDR3 length is 13 residues. Germline CDR1 is GTSNPN and CDR2 is SVGIG (reference sequence). This clone was counted once. The antigen is unknown. Treatment indicated: oral pan-JAK inhibitor, 5-10 mg twice daily. Alopecia areata patients had lesional scalp punch biopsies and peripheral blood taken from them. Overall study results and limits: Scalp data also include sequences from resident alphabeta T cells of normal skin. Tofacitinib significantly reduced both scalp clonality and expanded CD8+ clones among the top 100. Many expanded lesional clones persisted during tofacitinib (in both scalp and blood).

Specimen: CD4+ T cells sorted from blood, collected at week 4, from a patient treated with tofacitinib. The chain recombines TRBV30 with TRBJ1-5; weak D call: TRBD1 (5 bases). This TCR was recovered from a human donor with alopecia areata. The CDR3 loop reads CAWSVSRGKPQHF. The CDR3, as DNA: TGTGCCTGGAGTGTATCGAGGGGCAAGCCCCAGCATTTT.